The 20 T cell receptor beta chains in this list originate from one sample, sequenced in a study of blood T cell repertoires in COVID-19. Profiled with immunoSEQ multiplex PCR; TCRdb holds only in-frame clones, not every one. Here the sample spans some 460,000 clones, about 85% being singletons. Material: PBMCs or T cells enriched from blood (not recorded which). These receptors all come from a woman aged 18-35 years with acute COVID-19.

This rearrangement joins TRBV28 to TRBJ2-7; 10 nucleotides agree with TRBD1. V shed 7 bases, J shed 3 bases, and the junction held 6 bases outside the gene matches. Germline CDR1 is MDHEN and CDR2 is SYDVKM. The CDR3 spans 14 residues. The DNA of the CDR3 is TGTGCCAGCATACCGACAGGGGGCATCTACGAGCAGTACTTC. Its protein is CASIPTGGIYEQYF. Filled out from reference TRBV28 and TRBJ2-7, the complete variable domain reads DVKVTQSSRYLVKRTGEKVFLECVQDMDHENMFWYRQDPGLGLRLIYFSYDVKMKEKGDIPEGYSVSREKKERFSLILESASTNQTSMYLCASIPTGGIYEQYFGPGTRLTVT.

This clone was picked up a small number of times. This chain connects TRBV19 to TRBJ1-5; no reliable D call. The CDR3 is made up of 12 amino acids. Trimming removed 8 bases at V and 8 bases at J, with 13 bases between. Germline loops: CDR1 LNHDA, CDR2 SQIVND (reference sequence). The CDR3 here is CASGGRTEPQHF. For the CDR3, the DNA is TGTGCCAGTGGTGGGAGAACCGAGCCCCAGCATTTT. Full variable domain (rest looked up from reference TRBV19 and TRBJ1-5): DGGITQSPKYLFRKEGQNVTLSCEQNLNHDAMYWYRQDPGQGLRLIYYSQIVNDFQKGDIAEGYSVSREKKESFPLTVTSAQKNPTAFYLCASGGRTEPQHFGDGTRLSIL.

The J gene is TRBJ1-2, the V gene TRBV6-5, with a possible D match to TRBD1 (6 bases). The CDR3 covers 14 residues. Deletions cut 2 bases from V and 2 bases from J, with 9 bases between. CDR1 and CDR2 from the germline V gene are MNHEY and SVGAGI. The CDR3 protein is CASSYRQVNYGYTF. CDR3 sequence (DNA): TGTGCCAGCAGTTACAGACAGGTCAACTATGGCTACACCTTC.

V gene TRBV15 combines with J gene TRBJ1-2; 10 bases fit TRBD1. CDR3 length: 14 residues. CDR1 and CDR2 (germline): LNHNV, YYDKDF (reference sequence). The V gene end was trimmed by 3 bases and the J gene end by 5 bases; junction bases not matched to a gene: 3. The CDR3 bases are TGTGCCACCAGCAGGGAGGGACAGGGGTATGGCTACACCTTC. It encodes CATSREGQGYGYTF.

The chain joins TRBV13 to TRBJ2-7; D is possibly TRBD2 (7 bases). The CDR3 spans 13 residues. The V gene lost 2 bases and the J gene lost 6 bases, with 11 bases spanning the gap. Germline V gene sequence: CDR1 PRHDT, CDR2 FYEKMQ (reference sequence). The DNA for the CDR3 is TGTGCCAGCAGCTTACCAGGGGAGGGCGAGCAGTACTTC. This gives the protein CASSLPGEGEQYF.

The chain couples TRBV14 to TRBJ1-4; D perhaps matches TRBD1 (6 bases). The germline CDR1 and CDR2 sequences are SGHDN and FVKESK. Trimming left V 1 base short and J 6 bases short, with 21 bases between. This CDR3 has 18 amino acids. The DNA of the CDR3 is TGTGCCAGCAGCCAAGTCTACCCTCGGGACATAAGGGATGAAAAACTGTTTTTT. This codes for CASSQVYPRDIRDEKLFF.

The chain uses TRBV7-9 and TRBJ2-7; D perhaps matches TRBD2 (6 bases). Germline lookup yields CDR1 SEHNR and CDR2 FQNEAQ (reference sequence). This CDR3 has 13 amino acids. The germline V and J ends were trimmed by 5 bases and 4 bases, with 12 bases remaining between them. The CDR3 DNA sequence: TGTGCCAGCAGCACCGGGACTTTTTACGAGCAGTACTTC. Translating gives CASSTGTFYEQYF.

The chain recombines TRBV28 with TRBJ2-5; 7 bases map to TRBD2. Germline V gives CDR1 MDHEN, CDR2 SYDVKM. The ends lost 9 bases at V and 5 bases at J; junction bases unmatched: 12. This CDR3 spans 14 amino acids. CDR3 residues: CASSGSGLGETQYF. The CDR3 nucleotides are TGTGCCAGTTCTGGTAGCGGGCTTGGGGAGACCCAGTACTTC. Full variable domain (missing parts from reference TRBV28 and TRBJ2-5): DVKVTQSSRYLVKRTGEKVFLECVQDMDHENMFWYRQDPGLGLRLIYFSYDVKMKEKGDIPEGYSVSREKKERFSLILESASTNQTSMYLCASSGSGLGETQYFGPGTRLLVL.

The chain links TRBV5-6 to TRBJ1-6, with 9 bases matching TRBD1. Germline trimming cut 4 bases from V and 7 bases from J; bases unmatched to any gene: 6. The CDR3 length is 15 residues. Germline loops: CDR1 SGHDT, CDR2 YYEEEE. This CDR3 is CASSPLGTGNSPLHF. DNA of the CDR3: TGTGCCAGCAGCCCCCTTGGGACAGGGAATTCACCCCTCCACTTT.

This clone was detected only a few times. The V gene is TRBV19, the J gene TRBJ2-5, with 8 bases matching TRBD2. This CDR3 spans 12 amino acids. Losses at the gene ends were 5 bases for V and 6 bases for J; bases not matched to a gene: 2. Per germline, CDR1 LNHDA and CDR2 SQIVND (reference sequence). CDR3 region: CASSPGGKTQYF. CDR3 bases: TGTGCCAGTAGTCCGGGAGGGAAGACCCAGTACTTC.

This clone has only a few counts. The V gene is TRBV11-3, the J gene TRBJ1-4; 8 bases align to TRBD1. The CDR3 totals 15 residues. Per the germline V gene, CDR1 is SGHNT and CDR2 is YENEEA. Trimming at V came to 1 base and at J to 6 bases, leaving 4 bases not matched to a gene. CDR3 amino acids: CASSLAGQAHEKLFF. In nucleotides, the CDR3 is TGTGCCAGCAGCTTAGCGGGACAGGCCCATGAAAAACTGTTTTTT.

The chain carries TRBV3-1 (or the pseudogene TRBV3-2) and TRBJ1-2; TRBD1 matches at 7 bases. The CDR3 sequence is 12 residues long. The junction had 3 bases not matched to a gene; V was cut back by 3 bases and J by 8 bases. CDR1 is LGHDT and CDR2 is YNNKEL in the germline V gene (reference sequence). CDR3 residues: CASSHRGQGYTF. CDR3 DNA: TGTGCCAGCAGCCACAGGGGACAGGGCTACACCTTC.

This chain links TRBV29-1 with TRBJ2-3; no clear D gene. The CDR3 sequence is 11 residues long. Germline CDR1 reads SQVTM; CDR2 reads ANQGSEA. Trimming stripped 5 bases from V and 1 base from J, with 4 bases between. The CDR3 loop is CSVQGTDTQYF. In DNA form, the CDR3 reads TGCAGCGTTCAGGGCACAGATACGCAGTATTTT.

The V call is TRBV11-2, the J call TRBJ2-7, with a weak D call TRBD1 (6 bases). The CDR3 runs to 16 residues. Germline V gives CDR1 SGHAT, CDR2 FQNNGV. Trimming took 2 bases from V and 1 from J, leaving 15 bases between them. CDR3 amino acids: CASSLLVGTPSYEQYF. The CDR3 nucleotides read TGTGCCAGCAGCTTACTCGTCGGGACACCTTCCTACGAGCAGTACTTC. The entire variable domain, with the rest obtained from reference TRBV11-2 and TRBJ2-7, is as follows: EAGVAQSPRYKIIEKRQSVAFWCNPISGHATLYWYQQILGQGPKLLIQFQNNGVVDDSQLPKDRFSAERLKGVDSTLKIQPAKLEDSAVYLCASSLLVGTPSYEQYFGPGTRLTVT.

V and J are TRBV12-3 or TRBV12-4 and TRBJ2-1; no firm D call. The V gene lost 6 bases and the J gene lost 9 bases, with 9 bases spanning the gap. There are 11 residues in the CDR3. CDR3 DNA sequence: TGTGCCAGCAGATCGACTTTTGAGCAGTTCTTC. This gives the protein CASRSTFEQFF.

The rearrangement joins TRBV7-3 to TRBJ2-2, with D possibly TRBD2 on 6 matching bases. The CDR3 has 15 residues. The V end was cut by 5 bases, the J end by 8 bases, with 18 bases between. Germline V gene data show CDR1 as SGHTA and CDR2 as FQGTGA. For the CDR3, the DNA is TGTGCCAGCAGCCATCGACTAGACCTGTCTGGGGAGCTGTTTTTT. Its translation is CASSHRLDLSGELFF. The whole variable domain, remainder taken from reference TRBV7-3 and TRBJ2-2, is GAGVSQTPSNKVTEKGKYVELRCDPISGHTALYWYRQSLGQGPEFLIYFQGTGAADDSGLPNDRFFAVRPEGSVSTLKIQRTERGDSAVYLCASSHRLDLSGELFFGEGSRLTVL.

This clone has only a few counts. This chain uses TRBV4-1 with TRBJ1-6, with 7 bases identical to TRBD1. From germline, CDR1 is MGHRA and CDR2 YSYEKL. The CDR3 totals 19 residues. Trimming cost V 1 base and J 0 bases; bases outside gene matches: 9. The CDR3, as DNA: TGCGCCAGCAGCCAAGTCTTCTCAACAGGGGCCTCCTATAATTCACCCCTCCACTTT. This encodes CASSQVFSTGASYNSPLHF.

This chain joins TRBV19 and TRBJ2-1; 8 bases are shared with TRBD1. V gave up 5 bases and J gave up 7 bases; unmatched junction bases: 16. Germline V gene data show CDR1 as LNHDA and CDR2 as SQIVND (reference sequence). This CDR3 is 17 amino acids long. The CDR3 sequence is CASSPAQGQGASNEQFF. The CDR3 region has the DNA TGTGCCAGTAGTCCAGCACAAGGGCAGGGGGCAAGTAATGAGCAGTTCTTC.

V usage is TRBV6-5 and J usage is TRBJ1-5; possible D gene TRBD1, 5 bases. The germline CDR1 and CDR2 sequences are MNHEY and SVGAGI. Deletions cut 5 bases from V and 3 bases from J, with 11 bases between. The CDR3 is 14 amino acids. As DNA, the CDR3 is TGTGCCAGCAGTCTTCGACAGAACAATCAGCCCCAGCATTTT. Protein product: CASSLRQNNQPQHF.

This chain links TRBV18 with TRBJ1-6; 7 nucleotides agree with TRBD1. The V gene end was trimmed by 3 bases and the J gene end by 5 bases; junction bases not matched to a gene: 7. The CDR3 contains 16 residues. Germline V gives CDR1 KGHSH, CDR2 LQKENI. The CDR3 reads CASSPTGTANNSPLHF. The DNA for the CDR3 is TGTGCCAGCTCACCTACCGGGACAGCCAATAATTCACCCCTCCACTTT. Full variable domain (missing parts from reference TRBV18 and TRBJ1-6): NAGVMQNPRHLVRRRGQEARLRCSPMKGHSHVYWYRQLPEEGLKFMVYLQKENIIDESGMPKERFSAEFPKEGPSILRIQQVVRGDSAAYFCASSPTGTANNSPLHFGNGTRLTVT.